The sequence of this TCR beta chain was determined in a study of CD8 T cells in Susac syndrome. The wider study: Within the sequenced group of Susac syndrome patients, over five showed active disease and fewer than 10 were in remission.

Germline lookup yields CDR1 KGHSH and CDR2 LQKENI. V was trimmed by 3 bases and J by 3 bases, leaving 6 bases between them. This CDR3 is 12 amino acids long. Broader study findings: In Susac syndrome, the CD4+ T cell repertoires did not show clonal expansion.

A quantity of 0.5 to 1 ug RNA underwent reverse transcription using random hexamers. Multiplex PCR with immunoSEQ amplified the TCR beta CDR3 across 54 Vbeta and 13 Jbeta. One entry per CDR3 protein, called by TCRdb with MiXCR from the immunoSEQ multiplex PCR reads. The data contain 240,000 or so distinct CDR3 sequences, 90% to 96% of them singletons. About this clonotype: Its target is unknown.

Sequencing used CD4+ T cells from PBMCs. The chain links TRBV18 to TRBJ2-7; D may be TRBD1 (5 bases). This TCR was sampled from a human donor with Susac syndrome. The CDR3, as DNA: TGTGCCAGCTCACCGACAGACTACGAGCAGTACTTC. Its translation is CASSPTDYEQYF.